The sequence of this T cell receptor (beta chain) was determined in a study of breast tumors, draining lymph nodes, adjacent tissues. TCRdb reanalysed the multiplex PCR reads using MiXCR and keeps one entry per CDR3 protein. The repertoire includes roughly 110,000 distinct CDR3 sequences, roughly 29% of them detected once, and under 6% sits in the top ten. The CDR3 totals 15 residues. The germline CDR1 and CDR2 sequences are SGHTA and FQGTGA. Trimming took off 6 bases at V and 1 base at J, with 12 bases between the two ends. Samples came from axillary lymph nodes draining the breast cancer. This receptor was identified in a female donor with breast cancer. Some clones in this sample may be carry-over from other donors' samples. Material for sequencing was axillary lymph node tissue. The V call is TRBV7-3, the J call TRBJ2-2, with TRBD1 as a possible D gene (5 bases). The CDR3 protein is CASRENRLNTGELFF. CDR3 DNA sequence: TGTGCCAGCAGAGAGAACAGGCTGAACACCGGGGAGCTGTTTTTT.